This TCR beta chain is from a study of cytomegalovirus exposure and HLA in healthy donors. The PCR used 60 Vbeta and 13 Jbeta primers. Profiled with immunoSEQ multiplex PCR; TCRdb holds only in-frame clones, not every one. The table records approximately 110,000 clones, around 79% of them present only once. Germline CDR1 reads MDHEN; CDR2 reads SYDVKM. V gave up 2 bases and J gave up 4 bases, with 8 bases separating them. The CDR3 is 13 amino acids. Healthy donors of bone marrow made up the group. V usage is TRBV28 and J usage is TRBJ1-2; D remains unclear. What was sequenced was PBMCs. This sequence was found in a woman in her forties in good health and CMV-seronegative. As DNA, the CDR3 is TGTGCCAGCAGTTTAGCGGATTTCTATGGCTACACCTTC. Translation gives CASSLADFYGYTF.